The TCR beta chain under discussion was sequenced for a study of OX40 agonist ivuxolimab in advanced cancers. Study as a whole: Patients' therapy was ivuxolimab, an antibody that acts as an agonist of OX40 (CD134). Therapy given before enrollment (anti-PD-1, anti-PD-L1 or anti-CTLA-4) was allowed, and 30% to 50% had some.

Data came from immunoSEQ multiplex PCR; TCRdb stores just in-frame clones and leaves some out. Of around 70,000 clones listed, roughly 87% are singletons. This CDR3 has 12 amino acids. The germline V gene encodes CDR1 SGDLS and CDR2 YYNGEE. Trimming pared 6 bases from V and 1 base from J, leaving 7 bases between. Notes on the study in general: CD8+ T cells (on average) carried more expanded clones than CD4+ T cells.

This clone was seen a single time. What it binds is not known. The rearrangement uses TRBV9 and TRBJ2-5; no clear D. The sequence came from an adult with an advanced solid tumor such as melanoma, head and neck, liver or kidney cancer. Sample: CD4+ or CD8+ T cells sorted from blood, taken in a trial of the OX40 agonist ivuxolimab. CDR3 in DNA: TGTGCCAGCATCGCGGTCCAAGAGACCCAGTACTTC. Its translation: CASIAVQETQYF.